The TCR beta chain described here comes from a study of cytomegalovirus exposure and HLA in healthy donors. Study-wide results and limits: V segments that were indistinguishable, TRBV6-2 and TRBV6-3 among them, were omitted from analysis.

PCR primers comprised 60 Vbeta and 13 Jbeta primers. This table comes from immunoSEQ multiplex PCR, and its TCRdb copy is limited to in-frame clones, with some not included. The sample has 150,000 to 200,000 clones; around 68% are singletons. As to this clone: Its antigen is currently unknown.

J lost 7 bases, V lost 2 bases, and 4 bases had no gene match. The CDR3 has 15 amino acids. In germline, CDR1 is MGHRA, CDR2 YSYEKL. The TCR sequence derives from a man aged 50 or older in good health and CMV-seronegative. Sequencing was carried out using PBMCs. The V and J genes are TRBV4-1 and TRBJ2-1, with 11 nucleotides matching TRBD1. CDR3 bases: TGCGCCAGCAGCCAACCGGACAGGGGGCAAAATGAGCAGTTCTTC. Protein sequence: CASSQPDRGQNEQFF.